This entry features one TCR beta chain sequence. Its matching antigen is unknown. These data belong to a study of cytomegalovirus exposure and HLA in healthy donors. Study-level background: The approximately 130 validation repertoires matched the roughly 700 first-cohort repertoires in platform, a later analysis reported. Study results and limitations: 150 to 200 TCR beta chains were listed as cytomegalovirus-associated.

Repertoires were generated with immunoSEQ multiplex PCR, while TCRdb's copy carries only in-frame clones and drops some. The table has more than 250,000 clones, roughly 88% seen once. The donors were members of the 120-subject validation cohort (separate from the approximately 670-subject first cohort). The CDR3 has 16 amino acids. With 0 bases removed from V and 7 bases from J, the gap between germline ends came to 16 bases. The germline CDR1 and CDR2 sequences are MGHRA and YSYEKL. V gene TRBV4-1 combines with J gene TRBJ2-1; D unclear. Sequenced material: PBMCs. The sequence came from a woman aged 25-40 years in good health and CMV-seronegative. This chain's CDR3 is CASSQEPHPSSNEQFF. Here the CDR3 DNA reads TGCGCCAGCAGCCAAGAGCCCCACCCCTCCTCGAATGAGCAGTTCTTC.